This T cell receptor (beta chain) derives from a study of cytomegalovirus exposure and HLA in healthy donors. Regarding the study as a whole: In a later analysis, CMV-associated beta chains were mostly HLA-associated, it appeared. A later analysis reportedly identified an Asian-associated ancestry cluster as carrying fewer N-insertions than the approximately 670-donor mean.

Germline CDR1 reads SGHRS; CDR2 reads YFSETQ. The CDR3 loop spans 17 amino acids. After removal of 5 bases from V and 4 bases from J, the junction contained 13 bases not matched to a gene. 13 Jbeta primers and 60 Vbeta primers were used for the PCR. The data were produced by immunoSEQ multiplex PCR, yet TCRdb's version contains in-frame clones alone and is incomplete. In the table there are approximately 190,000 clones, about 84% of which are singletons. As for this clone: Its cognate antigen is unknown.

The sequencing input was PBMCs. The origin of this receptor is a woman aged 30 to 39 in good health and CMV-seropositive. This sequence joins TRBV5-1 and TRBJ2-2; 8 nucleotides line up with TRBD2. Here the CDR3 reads CASRSPLLGGATGELFF. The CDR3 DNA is TGCGCCAGCAGGAGTCCGTTACTCGGGGGGGCCACCGGGGAGCTGTTTTTT.